Presented here are 13 T cell receptor beta chains from one specimen sequenced in a study of blood T cells in healthy people across ages. For the second PCR, which ran for about 6 to 11 cycles, a sample-barcoded 5' primer and a J-beta primer mix were used. Using its own MiXCR run on the 5' RACE reads, TCRdb lists one record per CDR3 protein. The profile shows roughly 790,000 distinct CDR3 sequences, 43% of them singletons. Sequenced input: blood. Every receptor here comes from a woman aged 55-70 years in good health.

This clonotype was detected a few times. The chain is built from TRBV12-3 or TRBV12-4 and TRBJ2-1; no firm D call. The length of the CDR3 is 12 residues. Trimming shortened V by 6 bases and J by 9 bases, and 12 bases separated the two germline ends. The CDR3 region is CASSAPPTEQFF. In nucleotides, the CDR3 is TGTGCCAGCAGCGCGCCCCCCACTGAGCAGTTCTTC.

This chain joins TRBV9 and TRBJ2-3, with unresolved D. Trimming took 0 bases from V and 2 from J, leaving 7 bases between them. The CDR3 spans 14 residues. CDR1 is SGDLS, CDR2 YYNGEE, per germline. The CDR3 bases are TGTGCCAGCAGCGTAGGCGTTTCCACAGATACGCAGTATTTT. It encodes CASSVGVSTDTQYF.

The gene calls are TRBV20-1 and TRBJ2-5; TRBD2 matches at 10 bases. This CDR3 region has 15 residues. CDR1 is DFQATT, CDR2 SNEGSKA, per germline (reference sequence). V trimming: 3 bases; J trimming: 1 base; junction bases outside the gene matches: 5. CDR3 residues: CSARQLAGSQETQYF. The CDR3 nucleotides read TGCAGTGCTAGGCAACTAGCGGGATCCCAAGAGACCCAGTACTTC.

This clonotype was observed a few times. V usage is TRBV29-1 and J usage is TRBJ1-1, with D hard to call. The CDR3 has 10 amino acids. The V end was cut by 3 bases, the J end by 11 bases, with 10 bases between. The germline CDR1 and CDR2 sequences are SQVTM and ANQGSEA. CDR3 in DNA: TGCAGCGTTGATCTGGGGTACGCTTTCTTT. Protein product: CSVDLGYAFF.

The rearrangement uses TRBV27 and TRBJ2-3; 13 bases agree with TRBD2. This CDR3 spans 16 amino acids. Germline CDR1 is MNHEY and CDR2 is SMNVEV (reference sequence). Trimming removed 5 bases from V and 5 bases from J; junction bases left unmatched: 7. The chain's CDR3 is CASSRTSGSRIDTQYF. The CDR3 DNA sequence: TGTGCCAGCAGTAGGACTAGCGGGAGTAGGATAGATACGCAGTATTTT.

V gene TRBV4-2 combines with J gene TRBJ2-4; 14 bases agree with TRBD2. CDR1 is LGHNA and CDR2 is YNFKEQ in the germline V gene. Losses at the gene ends were 0 bases for V and 6 bases for J; bases not matched to a gene: 4. CDR3 length: 17 amino acids. For the CDR3, the DNA is TGTGCCAGCAGCCAAGATCCAGGGACTAGCGGGAGAAACATTCAGTACTTC. Protein: CASSQDPGTSGRNIQYF.

This rearrangement joins TRBV25-1 to TRBJ1-5; unclear D gene. Germline CDR1 and CDR2: MGHDK and SYGVNS. V lost 2 bases to trimming and J lost 5 bases, with 10 bases between them. This CDR3 contains 14 residues. CDR3 region: CASSERAGYQPQHF. DNA for the CDR3: TGTGCCAGCAGTGAACGGGCCGGATATCAGCCCCAGCATTTT.

The V gene is TRBV12-3 or TRBV12-4, the J gene TRBJ2-1, with D tentatively TRBD1 (6 bases). With 3 bases removed from V and 10 bases from J, the gap between germline ends came to 10 bases. This CDR3 region has 12 residues. CDR3 DNA sequence: TGTGCCAGCAGTTTGCCCGGGACAGAGCAGTTCTTC. Its translation: CASSLPGTEQFF.

The J gene is TRBJ2-1, the V gene TRBV18; possibly TRBD1 or TRBD2 for D (5 bases each). V lost 1 base, J lost 6 bases, and 19 bases lay in between. CDR3 length: 17 amino acids. Looked up from germline, CDR1 is KGHSH and CDR2 is LQKENI. The CDR3 here is CASSPQLTGLGSNEQFF. In DNA, the CDR3 is TGTGCCAGCTCACCACAACTCACAGGACTTGGTAGCAATGAGCAGTTCTTC.

Details on this clonotype: At one of its ends the junction is not consistent with the germline gene, which may arise from a read error. This chain connects TRBV7-9 to TRBJ2-3; 10 bases fit TRBD1. The CDR3 length is 17 residues. The germline CDR1 and CDR2 sequences are SEHNR and FQNEAQ (reference sequence). The CDR3 sequence is CTSSLRSGTGGTDTQYF. The CDR3 nucleotides read TGTACCAGCAGCTTACGTTCCGGGACAGGGGGCACAGATACGCAGTATTTT.

This clonotype showed up many times. A read error is possible here, since a much larger clone lies one base away. The chain is built from TRBV7-2 and TRBJ2-5; 7 nucleotides agree with TRBD2. Germline lookup yields CDR1 SGHTA and CDR2 FQGNSA. V lost 5 bases, J lost 11 bases, and 20 bases stayed unmatched. This CDR3 spans 16 amino acids. CDR3 protein: CASSPASGTRVNEQYF. The DNA of the CDR3 is TGTGCCAGCAGCCCCGCTAGCGGAACCAGGGTAAATGAGCAGTACTTC.

This clonotype has a handful of counts. The rearrangement joins TRBV12-3 or TRBV12-4 to TRBJ1-5, with D possibly being TRBD1 (5 bases). This CDR3 comprises 14 residues. Deletions cut 8 bases from V and 5 bases from J, with 16 bases between. The CDR3 nucleotides read TGTGCCAGCGGGGGACCATCCCCCGATCAGCCCCAGCATTTT. Its translation: CASGGPSPDQPQHF.

This chain connects TRBV7-2 to TRBJ2-4; 7 positions match TRBD1. With the DNA end fitting TRBJ2-7 better, the J assignment may be wrong. The CDR3 contains 14 residues. Germline V lookup: CDR1 SGHTA, CDR2 FQGNSA. The DNA for the CDR3 is TGTGCCAGCAGCTTTCAGACAGGGCTCTACGAGCAGTACTTC. This sequence encodes CASSFQTGLYEQYF.